This T cell receptor beta chain was found in a study of T cell responses to AZD1222 COVID-19 vaccine (TCRdb year 2021). With respect to the entire study: A total of about 230 trial participants underwent TCR sequencing, of whom some 210 received two doses of AZD1222 and about 25 received two doses of the MenACWY control vaccine. Trial participants were enrolled by age into subgroups of 18-55, 56-69 and 70-plus years, and around 140, 26 and 57 TCR-sequenced participants, respectively, were included in these subgroups. General study outcomes and caveats: Epitopes outside the regions mutated in the B.1.351 and B.1.1.7 variants were reportedly recognized by nearly half of the unique spike-specific TCRs. In the small 56-69-year group, the increase in depth fell short of significance, most likely because of low power. Spike-specific TCR breadth and depth rose significantly after two AZD1222 doses compared with day 0 and with MenACWY recipients. Vaccine-associated CD4 TCRs spanned the whole spike protein, with dominant responses in regions 160-218 and 743-854. Participants were mostly white British and included more females than males, and it was suggested by the authors that clonal diversity may have been underestimated. Conclusions about previously exposed vaccinees were limited because only six or seven AZD1222 recipients were SARS-CoV-2 seropositive at baseline. Because no day 14 peak-response samples were available, the repertoires could be characterized only after the peak T cell response.

Read against the paper, the sample's time point label means: about 28 days (+/-7) after the second vaccine dose. AZD1222 recipients whose second dose came at about 4 weeks and those whose second dose came at about 12 weeks were combined into one group, since spike-specific TCR depth and breadth did not differ between the two schedules. Samples from vaccinated people were obtained from the UK trials COV001 and COV002, which included a single-blind randomized controlled phase 2/3 trial of AZD1222 (ChAdOx1 nCoV-19) in healthy adults. Trial participant PBMC samples were collected at day 0 and day 28 after the second dose for TCRbeta chain sequencing. Comment on this clone: Its antigen is not yet known. Qualities for individual bases were not recorded, and no much larger clone is one base off.

Taken from the germline V gene, the CDR1 and CDR2 loops are SQVTM and ANQGSEA. There are 15 amino acids in the CDR3, from cysteine to phenylalanine inclusive. The CDR3 DNA has 45 bases and is translated from base 1. Trimming takes 7 bases from V and 2 bases from J, and the germline ends sit 21 bases apart. The CDR3 regions of human TCRbeta chains were subjected to immunosequencing. Under the source paper's analysis protocol: Repertoire TCRs were matched against a reference library of SARS-CoV-2-specific TCRs generated with the MIRA antigen-specificity platform. Breadth was defined as the fraction of unique TCRs that were SARS-CoV-2-associated. Depth was defined as the fraction of total T cells that were SARS-CoV-2-associated. Using the MIRA data, every spike-specific TCR was mapped to the spike region that the TCR reacted to and assigned to either a CD4 or a CD8 class. Log10-transformed breadth and depth values were compared by one-way ANOVA with Sidak's multiple comparisons tests. TCRdb stores this immuneACCESS table with in-frame sequences only. Part of the clones is absent; in the studies checked, under half of the shortfall reflects unresolved V genes, and no reason is known for the rest. That table furnishes V, J and clone size, whereas the DNA furnished D and trimming. This sample comprises about 180,000 clones, 88% of them detected only once. The ten largest clones add up to roughly a quarter of the sample.

This receptor was obtained from an adult who received the AZD1222 COVID-19 vaccine. The sample here was peripheral blood, taken 28 days after the second AZD1222 dose. The rearrangement joined TRBV29-1 to TRBJ2-7, with a tentative D call of TRBD1 or TRBD2, each matching 7 bases. The CDR3 here reads CSGRGEGTEPYEQYF. The bases are TGCAGCGGTCGGGGGGAAGGGACAGAACCCTACGAGCAGTACTTC.